The source of this TCR beta chain is a study of TIL therapy for anti-PD-1-resistant metastatic lung cancer. Study-level background: Patients had a median age of almost 55 years (range 38-75).

Time point meaning: pre-treatment sample, taken before nivolumab and TIL therapy. Sequencing used immunoSEQ v3. Method: immunoSEQ multiplex PCR; TCRdb's copy keeps in-frame clones and lacks some. The sample lists 55,000 or so clones; around four fifths were seen once. The TCR sequence derives from a person aged 25-85 years with non-small cell lung cancer. Material: blood, obtained at baseline.

The CDR3 DNA reads TGTGCCTGGAGTGACGGACCTAATCAGCCCCAGCATTTT. Translating it yields CAWSDGPNQPQHF. The V gene is TRBV30, the J gene TRBJ1-5, with D hard to call. Germline assignment: CDR1 GTSNPN and CDR2 SVGIG (reference sequence). The CDR3 length is 13 residues. The V gene lost 1 base and the J gene lost 4 bases, with 8 bases spanning the gap.